This T cell receptor beta chain appears in the sequencing data of a study of cytomegalovirus exposure and HLA in healthy donors. A multiplex PCR was run with 60 Vbeta primers and 13 Jbeta primers. Sequenced by immunoSEQ multiplex PCR; TCRdb stores in-frame clones only, minus some. Of 150,000 to 200,000 clones listed, approximately 80% are singletons. Notes on this clone: Its antigen is not known.

Samples came from healthy bone marrow donors. At the time of sampling, donors were nominally healthy, though unrecorded immune exposures were likely. Study-wide points: Most observed TCR sequences were rare, whereas some public TCRs were detected in many donors.

This clonotype originated in a woman in her twenties or thirties in good health and CMV-seropositive. Source material: PBMCs.

The chain's CDR3 is CASSSQGNYGYTF. In DNA, the CDR3 is TGTGCCAGCAGTAGTCAGGGAAACTATGGCTACACCTTC. The rearrangement joins TRBV2 to TRBJ1-2; perhaps TRBD1 as D (5 bases). V dropped 5 bases and J dropped 2 bases, with 9 bases sitting between them. CDR1 is SNHLY, CDR2 FYNNEI, per germline. The CDR3 is 13 residues long. The variable domain in full, with the rest retrieved from reference TRBV2 and TRBJ1-2, is EPEVTQTPSHQVTQMGQEVILRCVPISNHLYFYWYRQILGQKVEFLVSFYNNEISEKSEIFDDQFSVERPDGSNFTLKIRSTKLEDSAMYFCASSSQGNYGYTFGSGTRLTVV.